This is a list of T cell receptor beta chains from one sample in a study of molecular identifiers for immune sequencing clone quantification. From the PCR reads, TCRdb called clonotypes with MiXCR, one entry per CDR3 protein. The profile covers 400,000 to 600,000 distinct CDR3 sequences, with roughly 23% appearing a single time and approximately 0.84% taken by the ten largest. Sequenced input: naive CD8+ T cells from blood, with Jurkat cell RNA spiked in. These receptors all stem from a human donor in good health. Some libraries in this study had Jurkat cell RNA spiked in. Both conserved end residues are part of each CDR3. A D gene is named only where the DNA matches it firmly. Only part of the rows carry a size: once, few, many, or a class if the clone is expanded.

>TRBD1|TRBJ2-2|TRBV3-1|few
TGTGCCAGCAGTCTGGACAGGGGGCTAAGGACCGGGGAGCTGTTTTTT
CASSLDRGLRTGELFF
>TRBD2|TRBJ2-1|TRBV7-9|few
TGTGCCAGCAGCTTGTCAGCGGGAGTTATCAATGAGCAGTTCTTC
CASSLSAGVINEQFF
>TRBD2|TRBJ2-1|TRBV9|NA
TGTGCCAGCAGGCCGGGACTAGCGGCCTACAATGAGCAGTTCTTC
CASRPGLAAYNEQFF
>TRBD1|TRBJ1-3|TRBV5-1|NA
TGCGCCAGCAGCTTGGACAGGGGACCTGGAAACACCATATATTTT
CASSLDRGPGNTIYF
>TRBD1|TRBJ2-7|TRBV6-6|many
TGTGCCAGCAGTTACTCAGACAGGGCGCGCGAGCAGTACTTC
CASSYSDRAREQYF
>TRBD1|TRBJ2-3|TRBV19|many
TGTGCCAGTAGGACAGGGGTAGGAGATACGCAGTATTTT
CASRTGVGDTQYF
>TRBD1|TRBJ2-1|TRBV6-5|few
TGTGCCAGCAGTTTGACAGGGGGCGCTCACAATGAGCAGTTCTTC
CASSLTGGAHNEQFF
>NA|TRBJ2-7|TRBV27|few
TGTGCCAGCAGTTTAATAGAATCCTACGAGCAGTACTTC
CASSLIESYEQYF
>TRBD2|TRBJ2-7|TRBV12-3/TRBV12-4|many
TGTGCCAGCAGTTTCCGACTAGCGGGGGACTACGAGCAGTACTTC
CASSFRLAGDYEQYF
>TRBD1|TRBJ2-7|TRBV29-1|few
TGCAGCGTTGAGACAGGGCTCAACGAGCAGTACTTC
CSVETGLNEQYF
>NA|TRBJ2-2|TRBV6-2/TRBV6-3|many
TGTGCCAGCAGTCCAACACCAGACGCGAACACCGGGGAGCTGTTTTTT
CASSPTPDANTGELFF
>TRBD2|TRBJ2-1|TRBV4-1|many
TGCGCCAGCAGCCCCCAAGGGGAGGGAGGATACAATGAGCAGTTCTTC
CASSPQGEGGYNEQFF
>NA|TRBJ2-3|TRBV6-5|NA
TGTGTCAGCAGTTATCGAGATACGCAGTATTTT
CVSSYRDTQYF
>TRBD2|TRBJ2-3|TRBV29-1|many
TGCAGCGTTGAAGACCGGGACAGGGGACTAGCGGGAGGGCCGACAGATACGCAGTATTTT
CSVEDRDRGLAGGPTDTQYF
>TRBD1|TRBJ1-4|TRBV5-1|NA
TGCGCCAGCAGCGAGGGACAGGGGGCTAATGAAAAACTGTTTTTT
CASSEGQGANEKLFF
>NA|TRBJ2-7|TRBV14|NA
TGTGCCAGCAGCCATTTTAGTGTTACCCTGGGCTACGAGCAGTACTTC
CASSHFSVTLGYEQYF
>TRBD2|TRBJ2-1|TRBV13|few
TGTGCCAGCAGCACCGCCTTCGCAATAGCGGGGATGAGGGATGAGCAGTTCTTC
CASSTAFAIAGMRDEQFF
>NA|TRBJ1-1|TRBV28|NA
TGTGCCAGCAGTTTACTGAACCCTGAAGCTTTCTTC
CASSLLNPEAFF
>NA|TRBJ1-5|TRBV5-1|NA
TGCGCCAGCAGCTTGTTATCAACCTCATATCAGCCCCAGCATTTT
CASSLLSTSYQPQHF
>TRBD1|TRBJ1-1|TRBV11-2|many
TGTGCCAGCAGTTTAGTAGGGGGCAACACTGAAGCTTTCTTT
CASSLVGGNTEAFF
>NA|TRBJ2-5|TRBV19|NA
TGTGCCAGTAGTTTCGGGACAGCGGGGGAGACCCAGTACTTC
CASSFGTAGETQYF
>NA|TRBJ2-3|TRBV7-9|many
TGTGCCAGCAGCTTTTCCAGGGGAGGCACAGATACGCAGTATTTT
CASSFSRGGTDTQYF
>NA|TRBJ2-7|TRBV4-3|once
TGCGCCAGCAACCAAGATCTGGGGATCGAGCAGTACTTC
CASNQDLGIEQYF
>NA|TRBJ1-2|TRBV2|many
TGTGCCAGCATCTCCCCAGGGTACGCTGGCTACACCTTC
CASISPGYAGYTF
>NA|TRBJ2-3|TRBV9|few
TGTGCCAGCAGCGTAGAGGCGGCGTCTAGCACAGATACGCAGTATTTT
CASSVEAASSTDTQYF
>TRBD1|TRBJ2-3|TRBV13|many
TGTGCCAGCAGCCCTGAGGGACAGAGCACAGATACGCAGTATTTT
CASSPEGQSTDTQYF
>TRBD1|TRBJ1-2|TRBV3-1|NA
TGTGCCAGCAGCTCGCCGGGACAGGGGAATTTGAGGGGCTACACCTTC
CASSSPGQGNLRGYTF
>TRBD2|TRBJ2-7|TRBV20-1|NA
TGCAGTGCTGTGACTAGCGGGTACGAGCAGTACTTC
CSAVTSGYEQYF
>NA|TRBJ2-3|TRBV29-1|many
TGCAGCGTTGAATATGGGGACGGAGTCCCAGATACGCAGTATTTT
CSVEYGDGVPDTQYF
>TRBD2|TRBJ2-1|TRBV2|few
TGTGCCAGCAGTGCAAGTACGCGTAGCGGGGTTTACAATGAGCAGTTCTTC
CASSASTRSGVYNEQFF
>NA|TRBJ1-1|TRBV20-1|few
TGCAGTGCTAGAGATCAGCTGAACACTGAAGCTTTCTTT
CSARDQLNTEAFF
>TRBD1|TRBJ2-3|TRBV27|few
TGTGCCAGTACGACGCTACAGGGGATCGCAGATACGCAGTATTTT
CASTTLQGIADTQYF
>NA|TRBJ2-3|TRBV30|many
TGTGCCTGGAGTGCAGCAGCCAGCACAGATACGCAGTATTTT
CAWSAAASTDTQYF
>TRBD1|TRBJ1-1|TRBV6-2/TRBV6-3|NA
TGTGCCAGCCTAAACAGGGGGCTGAACACTGAAGCTTTCTTT
CASLNRGLNTEAFF
>NA|TRBJ1-6|TRBV27|few
TGTGCCAGCAGTTTATCTGGGGGCGATGGGATGGCCCTCCACTTT
CASSLSGGDGMALHF
>NA|TRBJ1-5|TRBV5-6|many
TGTGCCAGCAGCTTGGCAGGATCTAGCAATCAGCCCCAGCATTTT
CASSLAGSSNQPQHF
>NA|TRBJ1-3|TRBV7-6|NA
TGTGCCAGCAGCTTAGGAGGAGATGGAAACACCATATATTTT
CASSLGGDGNTIYF
>NA|TRBJ1-4|TRBV14|many
TGTGCCAGCAGCCATCTAGGGCAGGAAAAACTGTTTTTT
CASSHLGQEKLFF
>TRBD2|TRBJ2-2|TRBV7-9|NA
TGTGCCAGCAGCGATACTAGCGGGAGCGGGATCACCGGGGAGCTGTTTTTT
CASSDTSGSGITGELFF
>NA|TRBJ1-2|TRBV30|few
TGTGCCTGGAGTCGTTCCAGGGCAGGGTTCTATGGCTACACCTTC
CAWSRSRAGFYGYTF